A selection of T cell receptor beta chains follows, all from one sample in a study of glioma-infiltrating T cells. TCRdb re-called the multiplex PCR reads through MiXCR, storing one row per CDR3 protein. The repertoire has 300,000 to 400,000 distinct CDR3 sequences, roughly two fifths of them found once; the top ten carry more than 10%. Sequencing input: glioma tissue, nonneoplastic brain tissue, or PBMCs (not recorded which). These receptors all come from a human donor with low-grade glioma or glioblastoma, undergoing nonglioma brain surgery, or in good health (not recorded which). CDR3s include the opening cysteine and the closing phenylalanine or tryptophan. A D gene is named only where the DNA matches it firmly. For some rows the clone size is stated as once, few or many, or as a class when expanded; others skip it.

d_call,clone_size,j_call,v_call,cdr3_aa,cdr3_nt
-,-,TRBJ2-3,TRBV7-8,CAGSLAIRTDTQYF,TGTGCCGGCAGCCTAGCCATCCGCACAGATACGCAGTATTTT
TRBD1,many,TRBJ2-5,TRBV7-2,CASSSRQGALRETQYF,TGTGCCAGCAGCTCAAGACAGGGGGCGCTTAGAGAGACCCAGTACTTC
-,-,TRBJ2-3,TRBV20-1,CSAKDSFGTDTQYF,TGCAGTGCCAAGGACAGTTTCGGCACAGATACGCAGTATTTT
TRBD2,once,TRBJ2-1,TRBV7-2,CASSPRGLAGANEQFF,TGTGCCAGCAGCCCAAGAGGACTAGCGGGAGCGAATGAGCAGTTCTTC
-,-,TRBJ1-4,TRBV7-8,CASKNRTYSTNGKLFF,TGTGCCAGCAAAAACAGAACTTACTCAACTAATGGAAAACTGTTTTTT
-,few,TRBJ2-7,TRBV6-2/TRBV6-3,CASSFSDSYGQYF,TGTGCCAGCAGTTTCTCAGACTCCTACGGGCAGTACTTC
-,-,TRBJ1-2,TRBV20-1,CTALTGRRGGYTF,TGCACTGCTCTTACAGGGCGGAGAGGTGGCTACACCTTC
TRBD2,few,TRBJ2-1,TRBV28,CASRSLGTSGRSYNEQFF,TGTGCCAGCAGATCACTCGGGACTAGCGGGAGGTCCTACAATGAGCAGTTCTTC
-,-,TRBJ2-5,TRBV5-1,CASTGQLQETQYF,TGCGCCAGTACAGGGCAGCTCCAAGAGACCCAGTACTTC
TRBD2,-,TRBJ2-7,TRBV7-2,CASSIRGGRSYEQYF,TGTGCCAGCAGTATCCGGGGGGGGCGTTCCTACGAGCAGTACTTC
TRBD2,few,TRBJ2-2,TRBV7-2,CASSPGLAWGGELFF,TGTGCCAGCAGCCCCGGACTAGCGTGGGGCGGGGAGCTGTTTTTT
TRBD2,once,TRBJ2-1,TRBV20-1,CSARAREALSYNEQFF,TGCAGTGCTAGAGCGCGGGAGGCCCTCTCCTACAATGAGCAGTTCTTC
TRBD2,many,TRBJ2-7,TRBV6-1,CASSDQPLAGPYEQYF,TGTGCCAGCAGTGATCAGCCGCTAGCGGGACCCTACGAGCAGTACTTC
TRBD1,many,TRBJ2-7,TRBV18,CASSPQGAEQYF,TGTGCCAGCTCACCACAGGGGGCCGAGCAGTACTTC
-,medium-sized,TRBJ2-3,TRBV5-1,CASSSGLATDTQYF,TGTGCCAGCAGTTCGGGGCTAGCGACAGATACGCAGTATTTT
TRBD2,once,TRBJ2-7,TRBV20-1,CSATTSGGKFTYEQYF,TGCAGTGCTACGACTAGCGGAGGGAAATTCACCTACGAGCAGTACTTC
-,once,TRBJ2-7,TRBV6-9,CASSYPGPPYNERFF,TGTGCCAGCAGTTACCCGGGACCTCCTTACAATGAGCGGTTCTTC
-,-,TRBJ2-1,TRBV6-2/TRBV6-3,CASSYLLRPTISYYNEQFF,TGTGCCAGCAGTTACTTGCTCAGACCCACGATCAGCTATTACAATGAGCAGTTCTTC
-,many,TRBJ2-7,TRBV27,CASSLEGLSYEQYF,TGTGCCAGCAGTTTAGAGGGCCTCTCCTACGAGCAGTACTTC
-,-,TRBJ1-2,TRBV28,CASSLGVNRDGYTF,TGTGCCAGCAGTCTGGGCGTGAACCGCGATGGCTACACCTTC
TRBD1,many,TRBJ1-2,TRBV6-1,CASRKGGTDYGYTF,TGTGCCAGCAGGAAGGGGGGGACAGACTATGGCTACACCTTC
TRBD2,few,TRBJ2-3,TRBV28,CASSLQQLAGRTDTQYF,TGTGCCAGCAGTTTACAACAACTAGCGGGGCGCACAGATACGCAGTATTTT
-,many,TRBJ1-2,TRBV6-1,CASISAVTRGYGYTF,TGTGCCAGCATAAGTGCCGTGACTAGGGGGTATGGCTACACCTTC
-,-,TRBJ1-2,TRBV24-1,CATSDLNLGGYTF,TGTGCCACCAGTGATTTGAACTTGGGAGGCTACACCTTC
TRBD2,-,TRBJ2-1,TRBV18,CANLAGGRILYNEQFF,TGTGCCAACTTGGCGGGAGGCAGGATTCTCTACAATGAGCAGTTCTTC
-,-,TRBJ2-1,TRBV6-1,CASTFRGNEQFF,TGTGCCAGCACTTTTCGCGGCAATGAGCAGTTCTTC
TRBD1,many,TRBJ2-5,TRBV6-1,CASSENRGQETQYF,TGTGCCAGCAGTGAAAACAGGGGGCAAGAGACCCAGTACTTC
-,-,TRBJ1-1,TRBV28,CASSPALGERAEAFF,TGTGCCAGCAGTCCCGCCCTGGGAGAGAGGGCTGAAGCTTTCTTT
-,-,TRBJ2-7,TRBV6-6,CASSYQVSFEQYF,TGTGCCAGCAGTTACCAGGTCTCCTTCGAGCAGTACTTC
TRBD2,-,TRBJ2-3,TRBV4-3,CASSHPRASGRGLADTQYF,TGCGCCAGCAGCCACCCCCGGGCTAGCGGGAGAGGTTTGGCAGATACGCAGTATTTT
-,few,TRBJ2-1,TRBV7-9,CASSPPGGDEQFF,TGTGCCAGCAGTCCACCAGGAGGCGATGAGCAGTTCTTC
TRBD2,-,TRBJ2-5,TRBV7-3,CASSAPGLAGQETQYF,TGTGCCAGCAGCGCCCCGGGACTAGCGGGCCAAGAGACCCAGTACTTC
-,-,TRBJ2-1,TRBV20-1,CSAREWVSYNEQFF,TGCAGTGCTAGAGAGTGGGTCTCCTACAATGAGCAGTTCTTC
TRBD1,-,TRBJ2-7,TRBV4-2,CASSQGDRNSYEQYF,TGTGCCAGCAGCCAAGGGGACAGGAACTCCTACGAGCAGTACTTC
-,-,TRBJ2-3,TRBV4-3,CASSQQRTGSTDTQYF,TGCGCCAGCAGCCAACAAAGGACCGGGAGCACAGATACGCAGTATTTT
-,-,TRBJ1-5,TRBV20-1,CSARVGSGSNQPQRF,-
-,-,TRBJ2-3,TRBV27,CASSLVSRDTQYF,TGTGCCAGCAGTTTAGTCTCCCGAGACACGCAGTATTTT
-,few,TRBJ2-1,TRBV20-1,CSARDLPLSGAHNEQFF,TGCAGTGCTAGAGACCTCCCCTTGAGCGGAGCGCACAATGAGCAGTTCTTC
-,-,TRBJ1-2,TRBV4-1,CASSQGVGTTNYGYTF,TGCGCCAGCAGCCAAGGCGTCGGGACCACTAACTATGGCTACACCTTC
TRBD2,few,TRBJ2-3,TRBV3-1,CASSRLAGVRDTQYF,TGTGCCAGCAGCCGACTAGCGGGAGTGAGAGATACGCAGTATTTT
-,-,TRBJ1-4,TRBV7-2,CASSLAGGPSDEKLFF,TGTGCCAGCAGCTTAGCAGGGGGACCCTCGGATGAAAAACTGTTTTTT